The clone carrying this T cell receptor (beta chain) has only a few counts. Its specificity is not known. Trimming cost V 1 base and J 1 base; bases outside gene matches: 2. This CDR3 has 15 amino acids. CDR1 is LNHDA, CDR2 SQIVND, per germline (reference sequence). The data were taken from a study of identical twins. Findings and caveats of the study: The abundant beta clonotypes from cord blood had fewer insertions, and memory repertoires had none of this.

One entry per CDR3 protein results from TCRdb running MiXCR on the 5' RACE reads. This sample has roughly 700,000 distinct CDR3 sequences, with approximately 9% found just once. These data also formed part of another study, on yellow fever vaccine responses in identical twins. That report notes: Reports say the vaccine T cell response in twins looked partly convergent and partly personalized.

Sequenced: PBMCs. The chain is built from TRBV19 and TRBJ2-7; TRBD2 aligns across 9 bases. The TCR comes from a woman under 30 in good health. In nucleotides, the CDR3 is TGTGCCAGTAGTATAGCTAGCGGGACTTCCTACGAGCAGTACTTC. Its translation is CASSIASGTSYEQYF.